This T cell receptor beta chain was sequenced in a study of T cells in Graves' hyperthyroidism and ophthalmopathy. Amplification yielded TCR beta CDR3 regions, with RNA transcripts as the source. The HTBI primer set drove a first-round RT-PCR of the TCR CDR3. TCRdb re-called the multiplex PCR reads through MiXCR, storing one row per CDR3 protein. The sample consists of about 560,000 distinct CDR3 sequences, roughly 50% of them appearing once. The V gene lost 6 bases and the J gene lost 7 bases, with 13 bases spanning the gap. CDR1 and CDR2 (germline): DFQATT, SNEGSKA (reference sequence). The CDR3 is 12 amino acids. Stable Graves' hyperthyroidism meant no ophthalmopathy progression within 18 months. Subjects aged 18 to 65 presented with newly diagnosed hyperthyroidism of less than 2 months' duration. Concerning this clonotype itself: Antigen unknown.

Findings of the study overall: Onset of ophthalmopathy came a median approximately 6 months after the model predicted it.

The TCR sequence derives from a woman aged 18 to 35 with Graves' hyperthyroidism. The chain has TRBV20-1 and TRBJ2-1, with D perhaps matching TRBD2 (5 bases). Sequencing was carried out using peripheral blood or thyroid tissue (not recorded which). CDR3 loop: CSAPFSANEQFF. The CDR3 region has the DNA TGCAGTGCACCGTTTAGCGCTAATGAGCAGTTCTTC.